The 15 T cell receptor beta chains presented below share a single source sample, sequenced in a study of shared clonotypes between healthy human individuals. Naive CD8 cells were CD45RO-negative, positively selected for CCR7, excluding terminally differentiated effector memory CD45RA+ cells. Only in-frame clones appear in the TCRdb table, and some are missing; sequencing was by immunoSEQ multiplex PCR. The table includes around 2.1 million clones, under 95% detected once. The specimen was naive CD8+ T cells from PBMCs. The receptor source for this set is a man in his late teens or twenties in good health. Some clones in this sample may be carry-over from other donors' samples.

CDR3 region: CASSRRGHPLSYNEQFF. CDR3 nucleotide sequence: TGTGCCAGCAGCCGACGGGGACACCCTCTTTCCTACAATGAGCAGTTCTTC. The rearrangement uses TRBV7-9 and TRBJ2-1; D is perhaps TRBD1 (6 bases). From germline, CDR1 is SEHNR and CDR2 FQNEAQ (reference sequence). The length of the CDR3 is 17 residues. Deletions cut 5 bases from V and 1 base from J, with 18 bases between.

The genes are TRBV30 and TRBJ1-4; D is possibly TRBD1 (6 bases). This CDR3 has 11 amino acids. The germline V gene has CDR1 GTSNPN and CDR2 SVGIG (reference sequence). Trimming pared 8 bases from V and 8 bases from J, leaving 12 bases between. The CDR3: CAGTGGEKLFF. The CDR3 coding sequence is TGTGCCGGAACGGGGGGCGAAAAACTGTTTTTT.

This clone was counted once. The chain combines TRBV14 with TRBJ2-1; D possibly corresponds to TRBD1 (6 bases). The CDR3 has 12 residues. V shed 4 bases and J shed 14 bases, with 15 bases lying between them. The germline V gene has CDR1 SGHDN and CDR2 FVKESK. The CDR3 region is CASSPGGGIKFF. The CDR3 region has the DNA TGTGCCAGCAGCCCTGGGGGCGGAATAAAGTTCTTC.

This chain links TRBV5-3 with TRBJ2-7; D remains ambiguous. TRBV5-3 belongs to the ORF category, with a function that is uncertain. V was cut by 2 bases and J by 6 bases, with 18 bases left in between. The CDR3 is made up of 15 amino acids. This chain's CDR3 is CARSFSGRSPSEQYF. The CDR3 coding sequence is TGTGCCAGAAGCTTCTCCGGTAGATCTCCGTCCGAGCAGTACTTC.

For this clone: Additional DNA sequences in this sample encode the identical CDR3. V and J are TRBV9 and TRBJ2-1; 8 nucleotides line up with TRBD2. The V gene's germline CDR1 is SGDLS and CDR2 YYNGEE. V was clipped by 5 bases and J by 6 bases; unmatched bases: 10. This CDR3 contains 15 residues. The DNA of the CDR3 is TGTGCCAGCAGTACCAGCGGGAGTTCGGGCAATGAGCAGTTCTTC. Translating it yields CASSTSGSSGNEQFF.

V usage is TRBV9 and J usage is TRBJ2-7; either TRBD1 or TRBD2 may fit D (5 bases each). Germline V gene data show CDR1 as SGDLS and CDR2 as YYNGEE. V dropped 2 bases and J dropped 2 bases, with 14 bases sitting between them. This CDR3 comprises 15 residues. The chain's CDR3 is CASSVGASHTYEQYF. The CDR3 nucleotides read TGTGCCAGCAGCGTCGGGGCCTCCCATACCTACGAGCAGTACTTC. Complete variable domain (other parts from reference TRBV9 and TRBJ2-7): DSGVTQTPKHLITATGQRVTLRCSPRSGDLSVYWYQQSLDQGLQFLIQYYNGEERAKGNILERFSAQQFPDLHSELNLSSLELGDSALYFCASSVGASHTYEQYFGPGTRLTVT.

The V and J genes are TRBV10-2 and TRBJ1-2; D not resolved. The germline V gene has CDR1 WSHSY and CDR2 SAAADI. V lost 2 bases and J lost 4, with 11 bases in between. The CDR3 is 14 residues long. CDR3 in DNA: TGCGCCAGCAGTGAGGCCGGCTATCTCTATGGCTACACCTTC. It specifies CASSEAGYLYGYTF.

The rearrangement uses TRBV7-6 and TRBJ2-3; D might be TRBD2 (5 bases). The CDR3 extends over 15 amino acids. Germline values: CDR1 SGHVS, CDR2 FNYEAQ. V was shortened by 5 bases and J by 2 bases, with 14 bases between the two germline ends. The CDR3 loop is CASSPSRVLTDTQYF. The CDR3 DNA sequence: TGTGCCAGCAGCCCCTCGCGGGTCCTCACAGATACGCAGTATTTT.

This clone was picked up one time. V usage is TRBV5-4 and J usage is TRBJ2-6; TRBD1 aligns across 7 bases. V was clipped by 1 base and J by 4 bases; unmatched bases: 8. The CDR3 consists of 17 residues. Per the germline V gene, CDR1 is SGHNT and CDR2 is YYREEE (reference sequence). CDR3 in amino acids: CASSLSVRGKGANVLTF. DNA for the CDR3: TGTGCCAGCAGCTTGTCTGTCAGGGGGAAAGGGGCCAACGTCCTGACTTTC.

This clone was counted once. The V gene is TRBV4-1, the J gene TRBJ2-3; 11 bases map to TRBD2. Germline trimming cut 6 bases from V and 4 bases from J; bases unmatched to any gene: 6. Germline V gene data show CDR1 as MGHRA and CDR2 as YSYEKL. The CDR3 has 15 amino acids. In DNA, the CDR3 is TGCGCCAGCAGTATAGCGGGAGGGCGAGCAGATACGCAGTATTTT. Its protein is CASSIAGGRADTQYF.

The J gene is TRBJ1-1, the V gene TRBV30, with 7 bases lining up with TRBD1. This CDR3 has 13 residues. J lost 1 base, V lost 4 bases, and 3 bases had no gene match. Germline V gene lookup returns CDR1 GTSNPN and CDR2 SVGIG (reference sequence). The CDR3 region is CAWTTGANTEAFF. The CDR3 nucleotides read TGTGCCTGGACTACAGGGGCGAACACTGAAGCTTTCTTT.

The rearrangement joins TRBV2 to TRBJ2-3; TRBD2 matches at 10 bases. Unmatched junction bases numbered 5, after V lost 6 bases and J lost 2 bases. In germline, CDR1 is SNHLY, CDR2 FYNNEI. CDR3 length: 15 amino acids. The CDR3 coding sequence is TGTGCCAGCAGGGCTAGCGGGAGCTCCACAGATACGCAGTATTTT. This translates into CASRASGSSTDTQYF.

As for this clone: The sample has other DNA sequences that encode this CDR3 too. This chain links TRBV5-6 with TRBJ2-1, with 8 nucleotides matching TRBD2. V gave up 2 bases and J gave up 4 bases; unmatched junction bases: 2. From germline, CDR1 is SGHDT and CDR2 YYEEEE. This CDR3 contains 14 residues. The CDR3 DNA reads as TGTGCCAGCAGCTTCCTAGCGGGTTACAATGAGCAGTTCTTC. Its protein is CASSFLAGYNEQFF.

Details on this clone: This CDR3 is also generated by other DNA sequences in the sample. The chain's CDR3 is CASSWTVNTEAFF. CDR3 coding DNA: TGTGCCAGCAGTTGGACGGTGAACACTGAAGCTTTCTTT. The rearrangement links TRBV27 to TRBJ1-1; D is unresolved. Trimming took off 4 bases at V and 0 bases at J, with 6 bases between the two ends. Germline V lookup: CDR1 MNHEY, CDR2 SMNVEV (reference sequence). This CDR3 region has 13 residues.

This clone was seen once. The gene calls are TRBV5-6 and TRBJ2-5, with D tentatively TRBD1 (6 bases). CDR3 length: 14 residues. Trimming took 2 bases from V and 5 from J, leaving 13 bases between them. Germline V gene data show CDR1 as SGHDT and CDR2 as YYEEEE. CDR3: CASSLQGSWETQYF. Written as DNA, the CDR3 is TGTGCCAGCAGCTTACAGGGTTCTTGGGAGACCCAGTACTTC.